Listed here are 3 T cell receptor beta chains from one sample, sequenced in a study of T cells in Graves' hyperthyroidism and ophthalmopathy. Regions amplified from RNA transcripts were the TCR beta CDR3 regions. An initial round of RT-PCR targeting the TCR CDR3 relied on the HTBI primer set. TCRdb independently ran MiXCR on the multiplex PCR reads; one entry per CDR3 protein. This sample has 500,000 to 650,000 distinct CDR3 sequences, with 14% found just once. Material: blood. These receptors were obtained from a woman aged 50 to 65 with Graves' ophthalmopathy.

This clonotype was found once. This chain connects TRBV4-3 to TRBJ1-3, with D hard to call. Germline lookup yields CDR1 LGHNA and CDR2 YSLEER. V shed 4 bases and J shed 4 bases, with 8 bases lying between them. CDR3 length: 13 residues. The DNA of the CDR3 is TGCGCCAGCAGCCGAACGGTAGGAAACACCATATATTTT. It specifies CASSRTVGNTIYF.

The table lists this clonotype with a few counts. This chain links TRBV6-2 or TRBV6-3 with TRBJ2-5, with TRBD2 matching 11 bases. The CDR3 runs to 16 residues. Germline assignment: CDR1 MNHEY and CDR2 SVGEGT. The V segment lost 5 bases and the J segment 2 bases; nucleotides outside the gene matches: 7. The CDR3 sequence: CASSLSRLAGQETQYF. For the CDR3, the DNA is TGTGCCAGCAGTCTGTCCAGACTAGCGGGGCAAGAGACCCAGTACTTC.

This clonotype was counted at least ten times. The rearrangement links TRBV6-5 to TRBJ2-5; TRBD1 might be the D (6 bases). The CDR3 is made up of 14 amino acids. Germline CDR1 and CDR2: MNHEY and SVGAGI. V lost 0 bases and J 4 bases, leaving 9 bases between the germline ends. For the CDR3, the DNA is TGTGCCAGCAGTTACTCGACAGGCAGAGAGACCCAGTACTTC. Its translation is CASSYSTGRETQYF.